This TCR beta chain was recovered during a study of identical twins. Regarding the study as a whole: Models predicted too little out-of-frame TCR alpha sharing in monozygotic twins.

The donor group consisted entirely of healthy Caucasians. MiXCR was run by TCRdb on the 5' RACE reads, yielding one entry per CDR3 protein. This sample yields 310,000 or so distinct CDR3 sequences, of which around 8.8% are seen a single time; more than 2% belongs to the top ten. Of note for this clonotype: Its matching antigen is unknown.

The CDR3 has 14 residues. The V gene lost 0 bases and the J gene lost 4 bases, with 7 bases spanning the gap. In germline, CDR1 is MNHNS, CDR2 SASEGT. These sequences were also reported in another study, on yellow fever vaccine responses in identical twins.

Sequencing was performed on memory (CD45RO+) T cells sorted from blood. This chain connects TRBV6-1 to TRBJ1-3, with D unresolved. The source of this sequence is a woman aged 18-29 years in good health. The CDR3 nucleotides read TGTGCCAGCAGTGAAGCGGCAACGGGAAACACCATATATTTT. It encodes CASSEAATGNTIYF.